The 27 T cell receptor beta chains below all came from one sample that was sequenced in a study of blood T cell repertoires in COVID-19. Profiling relied on immunoSEQ multiplex PCR, and the TCRdb table lists in-frame clones only, not all of them. The table includes about 370,000 clones, 89% detected once. The specimen sequenced was peripheral blood. The receptors come from a woman in her 30s with COVID-19, enrolled during active disease.

The CDR3 nucleotides read TGTGCCACCAGTTGGACTAGCGGAACCGGGGAGCTGTTTTTT. It encodes CATSWTSGTGELFF. The chain joins TRBV24-1 to TRBJ2-2; 10 bases are shared with TRBD2. Germline values: CDR1 KGHDR, CDR2 SFDVKD. The CDR3 has 14 amino acids. Germline trimming cut 6 bases from V and 5 bases from J; bases unmatched to any gene: 2.

The gene calls are TRBV18 and TRBJ2-3, with a tentative D call TRBD2 (6 bases). Trimming pared 3 bases from V and 6 bases from J, leaving 13 bases between. The germline gives CDR1 KGHSH, CDR2 LQKENI. The CDR3 extends over 14 amino acids. The CDR3 DNA reads TGTGCCAGCTCACCGGAAGGCGGGGCGGATACGCAGTATTTT. Encoded protein: CASSPEGGADTQYF.

V gene TRBV29-1 combines with J gene TRBJ2-7, with 12 positions matching TRBD2. There are 14 residues in the CDR3. V lost 6 bases and J lost 2; bases outside the gene matches: 5. Germline CDR1 SQVTM, CDR2 ANQGSEA. In nucleotides, the CDR3 is TGCAGCGTGAAAACTAGCGGGGGGACCTACGAGCAGTACTTC. This encodes CSVKTSGGTYEQYF.

This chain's CDR3 is CASSHPQSRYKAFF. DNA of the CDR3: TGTGCCAGTAGTCACCCCCAATCCCGGTATAAAGCTTTCTTT. The V gene is TRBV19, the J gene TRBJ1-1, with D uncertain. The ends were cut back, 5 bases at V and 9 bases at J, with 19 bases in the middle. Germline values: CDR1 LNHDA, CDR2 SQIVND (reference sequence). This CDR3 spans 14 amino acids. Full variable domain (rest looked up from reference TRBV19 and TRBJ1-1): DGGITQSPKYLFRKEGQNVTLSCEQNLNHDAMYWYRQDPGQGLRLIYYSQIVNDFQKGDIAEGYSVSREKKESFPLTVTSAQKNPTAFYLCASSHPQSRYKAFFGQGTRLTVV.

J is TRBJ2-7 and V is TRBV18, with a possible D match to TRBD1 (5 bases). Per the germline V gene, CDR1 is KGHSH and CDR2 is LQKENI. The CDR3 extends over 12 amino acids. V lost 6 bases, J lost 3 bases, and 9 bases lay in between. CDR3 sequence: CASSPTDYEQYF. CDR3 DNA: TGTGCCAGCTCTCCGACAGACTACGAGCAGTACTTC.

The CDR3 coding sequence is TGTGCCAGCAGTCGACAGGACTACGAGCAGTACGTC. This codes for CASSRQDYEQYV. The chain has TRBV6-2 or TRBV6-3 and TRBJ2-7; TRBD1 might be the D (6 bases). The V gene's germline CDR1 is MNHEY and CDR2 SVGEGT. The CDR3 covers 12 residues. V was clipped by 5 bases and J by 3 bases, with 8 bases between them.

The genes are TRBV5-1 and TRBJ2-5; 7 bases align to TRBD2. Germline V lookup: CDR1 SGHRS, CDR2 YFSETQ. This CDR3 has 13 amino acids. Losses at the gene ends were 5 bases for V and 2 bases for J; bases not matched to a gene: 3. Written as DNA, the CDR3 is TGCGCCAGCAGGTCTAGCGGACAAGAGACCCAGTACTTC. It encodes CASRSSGQETQYF.

The chain recombines TRBV24-1 with TRBJ2-3; D might be TRBD1 (5 bases). Trimming pared 4 bases from V and 1 base from J, leaving 14 bases between. Germline-derived CDR1 and CDR2 are KGHDR and SFDVKD. The CDR3 is 16 amino acids. The CDR3 nucleotides are TGTGCCACCAGTGACGCCAGGGCCCCTGGCACAGATACGCAGTATTTT. Its translation: CATSDARAPGTDTQYF.

V gene TRBV2 combines with J gene TRBJ2-5, with 7 bases matching TRBD1. The germline V gene encodes CDR1 SNHLY and CDR2 FYNNEI. The CDR3 sequence is 12 residues long. After removal of 5 bases from V and 4 bases from J, the junction contained 1 base not matched to a gene. CDR3 nucleotide sequence: TGTGCCAGCAGTTCAGGGGGAGAGACCCAGTACTTC. Translation gives CASSSGGETQYF.

The V and J genes are TRBV29-1 and TRBJ2-1; TRBD2 aligns across 8 bases. Germline lookup yields CDR1 SQVTM and CDR2 ANQGSEA. The CDR3 has 12 amino acids. J gave up 9 bases and V 5 bases, and 6 bases lay outside the gene matches. CDR3 DNA sequence: TGCAGCGTTTCTTTAGCGGGGCTTGAGCAGTTCTTC. It encodes CSVSLAGLEQFF.

This clone was recorded only once. The V call is TRBV27, the J call TRBJ1-5; 9 nucleotides agree with TRBD1. Germline CDR1 and CDR2: MNHEY and SMNVEV (reference sequence). V dropped 8 bases and J dropped 4; count of bases not matched to a gene: 3. The CDR3 sequence is 13 residues long. The CDR3 region is CASSDRGNQPQHF. For the CDR3, the DNA is TGTGCCAGCTCGGACAGGGGAAATCAGCCCCAGCATTTT.

CDR3 loop: CASSFGQGWNGYTF. The CDR3 DNA reads TGTGCCAGCAGCTTTGGACAGGGCTGGAATGGCTACACCTTC. V gene TRBV5-6 combines with J gene TRBJ1-2; 8 nucleotides align to TRBD1. Germline V gives CDR1 SGHDT, CDR2 YYEEEE. V was clipped by 2 bases and J by 6 bases; unmatched bases: 6. The CDR3 is 14 amino acids.

The chain has TRBV13 and TRBJ2-7, with D possibly matching TRBD1 (7 bases). The CDR3 is 15 residues long. V gave up 0 bases and J gave up 1 base, with 10 bases separating them. Per the germline V gene, CDR1 is PRHDT and CDR2 is FYEKMQ (reference sequence). The CDR3 DNA sequence: TGTGCCAGCAGCTTAGGGGCAGGGGGGTCCTACGAGCAGTACGTC. This sequence encodes CASSLGAGGSYEQYV.

The rearrangement links TRBV28 to TRBJ2-7, with D possibly matching TRBD1 (6 bases). This CDR3 is 14 amino acids long. Germline V gene data show CDR1 as MDHEN and CDR2 as SYDVKM. V gave up 5 bases and J gave up 6 bases, with 17 bases separating them. The CDR3 DNA follows: TGTGCCAGCAGTACAGGACAGTTTTCGGGCGAGCAGTACTTC. Protein sequence: CASSTGQFSGEQYF.

The chain uses TRBV10-2 and TRBJ2-3; 9 nucleotides match TRBD2. Per germline, CDR1 WSHSY and CDR2 SAAADI. The trim removed 7 bases at V and 6 bases at J, leaving 17 bases unmatched. CDR3 size: 17 residues. The CDR3 here is CASKAYRGGGATDTQYF. The CDR3 DNA reads as TGCGCCAGCAAGGCCTACCGGGGCGGGGGGGCCACGGATACGCAGTATTTT.

V is TRBV3-1 (or the pseudogene TRBV3-2) and J is TRBJ2-5, with TRBD2 matching over 8 bases. The germline V gene encodes CDR1 LGHDT and CDR2 YNNKEL (reference sequence). The CDR3 covers 14 residues. Germline trimming cut 2 bases from V and 5 bases from J; bases unmatched to any gene: 4. The CDR3 sequence: CASSQTPSGETQYF. The CDR3 DNA is TGTGCCAGCAGCCAAACCCCTAGCGGGGAGACCCAGTACTTC.

The rearrangement uses TRBV28 and TRBJ2-7; possibly TRBD2 for D (7 bases). CDR3 length: 14 residues. Trimming pared 5 bases from V and 6 bases from J, leaving 17 bases between. Germline CDR1 is MDHEN and CDR2 is SYDVKM. CDR3 in amino acids: CASSNGRGESEQYF. The DNA of the CDR3 is TGTGCCAGCAGTAATGGGAGGGGGGAGAGCGAGCAGTACTTC.

The J gene is TRBJ1-3, the V gene TRBV9, with D unresolved. V was clipped by 4 bases and J by 4 bases, with 15 bases between them. CDR3 length: 15 residues. Germline loops: CDR1 SGDLS, CDR2 YYNGEE. CDR3 sequence (DNA): TGTGCCAGCAGCCCCGGGGTCATAGCCGGAAACACCATATATTTT. This codes for CASSPGVIAGNTIYF.

Regarding this clone: At one end the junction does not follow the germline gene, possibly because of a read error. The V call is TRBV7-9, the J call TRBJ2-2; D is ambiguous. There are 12 residues in the CDR3. The germline gives CDR1 SEHNR, CDR2 FQNEAQ (reference sequence). The CDR3 spells CASSLYTGELFF. The CDR3, as DNA: TGTGCCAGCAGCCTGTACACAGGGGAGCTGTTTTTT. The full variable domain, rest sourced from reference TRBV7-9 and TRBJ2-2, is DTGVSQNPRHKITKRGQNVTFRCDPISEHNRLYWYRQTLGQGPEFLTYFQNEAQLEKSRLLSDRFSAERPKGSFSTLEIQRTEQGDSAMYLCASSLYTGELFFGEGSRLTVL.

The chain combines TRBV27 with TRBJ2-1, with D possibly TRBD2 on 6 matching bases. Trimming took 0 bases from V and 3 from J, leaving 9 bases between them. In germline, CDR1 is MNHEY, CDR2 SMNVEV (reference sequence). The CDR3 is made up of 15 amino acids. The CDR3 DNA sequence: TGTGCCAGCAGTTTATCGTGGGGGGTCTACAATGAGCAGTTCTTC. Protein: CASSLSWGVYNEQFF.

This rearrangement joins TRBV3-1 (or the pseudogene TRBV3-2) to TRBJ1-5, with D hard to call. V gave up 1 base and J gave up 3 bases, with 10 bases separating them. The CDR3 spans 15 residues. Germline assignment: CDR1 LGHDT and CDR2 YNNKEL (reference sequence). CDR3 nucleotides: TGTGCCAGCAGCCAAGGTCGAGAAAACAATCAGCCCCAGCATTTT. Its translation: CASSQGRENNQPQHF.

V and J are TRBV29-1 and TRBJ1-1; possible D gene TRBD1, 6 bases. V was cut by 4 bases and J by 2 bases, with 14 bases left in between. Germline assignment: CDR1 SQVTM and CDR2 ANQGSEA. The CDR3 sequence is 14 residues long. CDR3 region: CSVGSGDINTEAFF. The DNA for the CDR3 is TGCAGCGTTGGGTCAGGGGATATCAACACTGAAGCTTTCTTT.

This clone was counted only a few times. The rearrangement joins TRBV18 to TRBJ2-5, with 7 bases lining up with TRBD1. Germline V gene lookup returns CDR1 KGHSH and CDR2 LQKENI. The junction had 6 bases not matched to a gene; V was cut back by 5 bases and J by 0 bases. The CDR3 sequence is 15 residues long. CDR3 nucleotide sequence: TGTGCCAGCTCATCACAGGGGCCGTACCAAGAGACCCAGTACTTC. Its translation: CASSSQGPYQETQYF.

The chain couples TRBV7-6 to TRBJ1-1; D possibly corresponds to TRBD1 (5 bases). The CDR3 sequence is 15 residues long. Germline V lookup: CDR1 SGHVS, CDR2 FNYEAQ. V lost 1 base, J lost 1 base, and 10 bases lay in between. The CDR3 spells CASSLVDSPNTEAFF. The CDR3 nucleotides are TGTGCCAGCAGCTTAGTCGACAGCCCGAACACTGAAGCTTTCTTT.

The chain couples TRBV19 to TRBJ2-1; a weak D match, TRBD2 (6 bases). The CDR3 has 13 residues. CDR1 LNHDA and CDR2 SQIVND come from the germline V gene (reference sequence). V was cut by 3 bases and J by 10 bases, with 13 bases left in between. For the CDR3, the DNA is TGTGCCAGTAGTATCTCCACGGGAGCGGAGCAGTTCTTC. As protein: CASSISTGAEQFF.

J is TRBJ2-2 and V is TRBV7-9; TRBD2 aligns across 7 bases. The CDR3 is 17 amino acids. CDR1 and CDR2 from the germline V gene are SEHNR and FQNEAQ (reference sequence). V trimming: 5 bases; J trimming: 2 bases; junction bases outside the gene matches: 11. In DNA form, the CDR3 reads TGTGCCAGCAGCACCAGAGCGGGAACCGTCAACACCGGGGAGCTGTTTTTT. Translated: CASSTRAGTVNTGELFF.

The chain joins TRBV9 to TRBJ2-3; the match to TRBD2 covers 7 bases. This CDR3 comprises 15 residues. J gave up 4 bases and V 4 bases, and 9 bases lay outside the gene matches. Germline CDR1 is SGDLS and CDR2 is YYNGEE. CDR3 amino acids: CASSPLSGLADTQYF. For the CDR3, the DNA is TGTGCCAGCAGCCCCCTTAGCGGGCTCGCAGATACGCAGTATTTT.